This TCR beta chain came from a study of shared clonotypes between healthy human individuals. The CDR3 is made up of 14 amino acids. Germline CDR1 is MNHNS and CDR2 is SASEGT. Trimming cost V 7 bases and J 3 bases, with 16 bases left between them. Naive CD8 populations comprised CD45RO-negative cells positively selected for CCR7, excluding terminally differentiated effector memory CD45RA+ cells. This table comes from immunoSEQ multiplex PCR, and its TCRdb copy is limited to in-frame clones, with some not included. The data contain 1.5 million to 2.5 million clones, about 95% of them singletons. The chain carries TRBV6-1 and TRBJ2-7; TRBD2 might be the D (5 bases). The material sequenced was naive CD8+ T cells sorted from blood. The origin of this receptor is a man aged 18-30 years in good health. The CDR3 loop is CASTERGLLYEQYF. Here the CDR3 DNA reads TGTGCCAGCACCGAGCGCGGGCTCCTCTACGAGCAGTACTTC.